A selection of T cell receptor beta chains follows, all from one sample in a study of blood T cell repertoires in COVID-19. Repertoires were generated with immunoSEQ multiplex PCR, while TCRdb's copy carries only in-frame clones and drops some. This table has about 190,000 clones, about 77% appearing once. Sequencing was done on a sample of peripheral blood. Receptor source: a woman aged 80 or over with active or convalescent COVID-19. The CDR3 runs from the conserved cysteine through the conserved F or W. A D gene is named only where the DNA matches it firmly. Expanded clones are given a class, and other clones once, few, many or no size at all.

clone_size	v_call	j_call	d_call	cdr3_nt	cdr3_aa
-	TRBV28	TRBJ2-1	TRBD2	TGTGCCAGCAGTTTATTAGTTAGCGGGGGGTGGAATGAGCAGTTCTTC	CASSLLVSGGWNEQFF
-	TRBV5-1	TRBJ1-4	TRBD1	TGCGCCAGCAGCTTGGGACAGGGGAGCGGTGAAAAACTGTTTTTT	CASSLGQGSGEKLFF
-	TRBV2	TRBJ1-1	TRBD1	TGTGCCAGCAGTATTACAGGGGAACCGAACACTGAAGCTTTCTTT	CASSITGEPNTEAFF
-	TRBV19	TRBJ1-1	-	TGTGCCAGTAGTAGAACATCATTTGGAGATGAAGCTTTCTTT	CASSRTSFGDEAFF
once	TRBV3-1/TRBV3-2	TRBJ2-5	-	TGTGCCAGCAGCCAAGGAGGGTCTTTCCAAGAGACCCAGTACTTC	CASSQGGSFQETQYF
-	TRBV3-1/TRBV3-2	TRBJ1-6	-	TGTGCCAGCAGCCCCAAGCATGGTAATTCACCCCTCCACTTT	CASSPKHGNSPLHF
few	TRBV2	TRBJ1-6	TRBD1	TGTGCCAGCAGGACCGGGACAGGGGGAGATTATAATTCACCCCTCCACTTT	CASRTGTGGDYNSPLHF
-	TRBV20-1	TRBJ2-5	TRBD2	TGCAGTGCTAGTGGCGGGGGGGGCCAAGAGACCCAGTACTTC	CSASGGGGQETQYF
-	TRBV12-5	TRBJ1-5	-	TGTGCTAGTGATCCCGCGGGGTCTGGCAATCAGCCCCAGCATTTT	CASDPAGSGNQPQHF
-	TRBV5-1	TRBJ2-6	-	TGCGCCAGCAGCCCAGTTACCTCTGGGGCCAACGTCCTGACTTTC	CASSPVTSGANVLTF
-	TRBV27	TRBJ1-1	TRBD1	TGTGCCAGCAGTTTATCTGCTCCAGGGGGTCAGACTGAAGCTTTCTTT	CASSLSAPGGQTEAFF
-	TRBV4-3	TRBJ2-2	TRBD1	TGCGCCAGCAGCCAAGGGGACAGGGGAATGGGCACCGGGGAGCTGTTTTTT	CASSQGDRGMGTGELFF
once	TRBV5-1	TRBJ1-1	-	TGCGCCAGCAGCTTGTTAGCCCAAGGGAACACTGAAGCTTTCTTT	CASSLLAQGNTEAFF
few	TRBV24-1	TRBJ2-3	TRBD2	TGTGCCACCAGTGCGTGGACTAGCGGGGGCACAGATACGCAGTATTTT	CATSAWTSGGTDTQYF
-	TRBV2	TRBJ2-1	-	TGTGCCAGCAGTGAAGTAAGCCGCAACAATGAGCAGTTCTTC	CASSEVSRNNEQFF
-	TRBV28	TRBJ1-5	-	TGTGCCAGCAGTCACGGTAGCGGGGTTTTGGGCAATCAGCCCCAGCATTTT	CASSHGSGVLGNQPQHF